This TCR beta chain was observed in a study of CD8+CD57+ T cells in acquired aplastic anemia. Study-wide context: DNA recovered from sorted CD4+ and CD8+ cells had a mean of 3.2 ug. General study findings and limits: No significant patient-versus-control difference appeared in CD8+ Simpson's diversity. Patients and controls shared 25 to 35 CD8+ CDR3 sequences, which appeared highly expressed in patients and within their immunodominant clones.

Genomic DNA acted as the template from which TCR beta VDJ combination and CDR3 sequence profiling were carried out. TCRdb reprocessed the reads with MiXCR, giving one entry per CDR3 protein. The repertoire holds 110,000 or so distinct CDR3 sequences, with roughly 50% as singletons. In regard to this clonotype: Antigen: not known.

Germline V gene lookup returns CDR1 DFQATT and CDR2 SNEGSKA (reference sequence). There are 14 residues in the CDR3. Between the trimmed V and J ends, which lost 3 bases and 5 bases, there was a span of 11 bases. The sequence derives from a human donor in good health, serving as a control. J is TRBJ1-6 and V is TRBV20-1, with D perhaps matching TRBD1 (6 bases). The source material was sorted CD4+, CD8+, or CD8+CD57+ T cells (not recorded which) from PBMCs. CDR3 nucleotide sequence: TGCAGTGCTAGTTGGGACACCGATAATTCACCCCTCCACTTT. Amino acids: CSASWDTDNSPLHF.